The clone carrying this T cell receptor (beta chain) was counted many times. The record originates from a study of T cell repertoires in cytomegalovirus infection. J gave up 0 bases and V 5 bases, and 4 bases lay outside the gene matches. Germline CDR1 reads SGHTA; CDR2 reads FQGNSA. The CDR3 sequence is 15 residues long. TCRdb reprocessed the reads with MiXCR, giving one entry per CDR3 protein. The table records fewer than 300,000 distinct CDR3 sequences, roughly 26% of them present only once. This receptor was obtained from a human donor in good health (CMV status not recorded). Some clones in this sample may be carry-over from other donors' samples. The specimen was PBMCs. J is TRBJ1-5 and V is TRBV7-2, with TRBD1 identical over 7 bases. DNA for the CDR3: TGTGCCAGCAGCAGGGACAGTTATAGCAATCAGCCCCAGCATTTT. Translated: CASSRDSYSNQPQHF.